What follows are 27 T cell receptor beta chains derived from one specimen sequenced in a study of CD8 T cells in ankylosing spondylitis. MiXCR, run by TCRdb on the 5' RACE reads, gives a single entry per CDR3 protein. The data show under 250,000 distinct CDR3 sequences, about 10% seen once. The sample taken for sequencing was blood, either unsorted or a sorted T cell fraction (not recorded which). The receptors were sampled from a male donor with ankylosing spondylitis or in good health (not recorded which).

This clonotype appeared many times. A read error may explain this, as a much larger clone is one base away. V and J are TRBV20-1 and TRBJ2-3; TRBD2 aligns across 10 bases. The CDR3 is 17 residues long. Germline CDR1 reads DFQATT; CDR2 reads SNEGSKA (reference sequence). Written as DNA, the CDR3 is TGCTGTGCTAGAGATCGCCTCAGCGGGGGGGCCACAGATACGCAGTATTTT. Its protein product is CCARDRLSGGATDTQYF.

This clonotype was detected many times. J is TRBJ2-3 and V is TRBV29-1, with 14 nucleotides matching TRBD2. CDR1 is SQVTM and CDR2 is ANQGSEA in the germline V gene. The CDR3 runs 15 residues. The trim removed 7 bases at V and 1 base at J, leaving 4 bases unmatched. CDR3 in DNA: TGCAGCGGGGGACTAGCGGGAGTGGGCACAGATACGCAGTATTTT. Translation: CSGGLAGVGTDTQYF.

Many counts were recorded for this clonotype. CDR3 loop: CASSPATGARGAFF. The CDR3 DNA reads TGCGCCAGCAGCCCGGCGACAGGGGCCCGTGGAGCTTTCTTT. The chain has TRBV4-1 and TRBJ1-1, with TRBD1 matching 8 bases. From germline, CDR1 is MGHRA and CDR2 YSYEKL. CDR3 length equals 14 residues. Trimming at V came to 4 bases and at J to 10 bases, leaving 11 bases not matched to a gene.

This clonotype came up many times. This chain uses TRBV20-1 with TRBJ2-7; 13 nucleotides match TRBD2. Germline CDR1 is DFQATT and CDR2 is SNEGSKA (reference sequence). Trimming at V came to 1 base and at J to 2 bases, leaving 14 bases not matched to a gene. There are 19 residues in the CDR3. The DNA of the CDR3 is TGCAGTGCTAGAGCCCAACTAGCGGGGGGGCGTCTTGGGACCTACGAGCAGTACTTC. This translates into CSARAQLAGGRLGTYEQYF.

This clonotype has ten or more counts. Germline and junction disagree at one end, which may indicate a read error. This sequence joins TRBV20-1 and TRBJ2-7; tentative D call: TRBD1 (6 bases). The CDR3 extends over 17 amino acids. Germline V gene sequence: CDR1 DFQATT, CDR2 SNEGSKA (reference sequence). The CDR3 region is CCARGLYRDTKNYEQYF. CDR3 nucleotides: TGCTGTGCTAGAGGACTTTACCGGGACACCAAGAACTACGAGCAGTACTTC.

This clonotype was detected a few times. The V call is TRBV20-1, the J call TRBJ2-5, with 8 bases that match TRBD2. CDR3 length: 13 amino acids. V was clipped by 6 bases and J by 9 bases; unmatched bases: 12. The germline V gene has CDR1 DFQATT and CDR2 SNEGSKA (reference sequence). In DNA, the CDR3 is TGCAGTGCCAAATCGGGGGGGCCGAGTTCCCAGTACTTC. It encodes CSAKSGGPSSQYF.

With regard to this clonotype: A much bigger clone sits one base away, suggesting this may be a read error. The chain is built from TRBV20-1 and TRBJ2-5; D possibly corresponds to TRBD2 (6 bases). Trimming cost V 3 bases and J 0 bases, with 17 bases left between them. CDR1 and CDR2 from the germline V gene are DFQATT and SNEGSKA (reference sequence). The CDR3 runs 16 residues. The CDR3 here is CSASDTSPKYQETQYF. CDR3 in DNA: TGCAGTGCTAGTGACACTAGCCCCAAGTACCAAGAGACCCAGTACTTC.

The table lists this clonotype with many counts. V usage is TRBV5-1 and J usage is TRBJ1-1, with TRBD1 matching 8 bases. The trim removed 4 bases at V and 3 bases at J, leaving 11 bases unmatched. The CDR3 is 16 residues long. From germline, CDR1 is SGHRS and CDR2 YFSETQ. DNA for the CDR3: TGCGCCAGCAGCCCTTTGGGGACAGGAGGGGACACTGAAGCTTTCTTT. Translation: CASSPLGTGGDTEAFF.

This clonotype was seen only a few times. An end of the junction differs from the germline gene, which may be a read error. The chain combines TRBV20-1 with TRBJ2-1; D may match TRBD1 or TRBD2 (5 bases each). Germline CDR1 DFQATT, CDR2 SNEGSKA (reference sequence). This CDR3 region has 19 residues. The CDR3: CCARDIGTGSGRSYNEQFF. The CDR3 DNA sequence: TGCTGTGCTAGAGATATCGGAACCGGGTCGGGGCGCTCCTACAATGAGCAGTTCTTC.

This clonotype was recorded at least ten times. The J gene is TRBJ2-4, the V gene TRBV25-1, with D unclear. Germline V gives CDR1 MGHDK, CDR2 SYGVNS. Trimming pared 2 bases from V and 0 bases from J, leaving 8 bases between. This CDR3 comprises 15 residues. This CDR3 reads CASSEVGTAKNIQYF. In DNA, the CDR3 is TGTGCCAGCAGTGAAGTGGGAACAGCCAAAAACATTCAGTACTTC.

This clonotype turned up a few times. This chain uses TRBV7-8 with TRBJ2-1; 10 bases agree with TRBD2. CDR3 length: 18 amino acids. In germline, CDR1 is SGHVS, CDR2 FQNEAQ. Losses at the gene ends were 1 base for V and 6 bases for J; bases not matched to a gene: 12. In DNA, the CDR3 is TGTGCCAGCAGCTTAGGGCTAGCGGGAGTTTCGCCTACCAATGAGCAGTTCTTC. This sequence encodes CASSLGLAGVSPTNEQFF.

This clonotype was seen many times. This chain uses TRBV12-3 or TRBV12-4 with TRBJ1-1; the D is unclear. The CDR3 runs 14 residues. The ends were cut back, 5 bases at V and 5 bases at J, with 15 bases in the middle. The chain's CDR3 is CASSPGGGVTEAFF. The CDR3, as DNA: TGTGCCAGCAGTCCAGGAGGAGGAGTAACTGAAGCTTTCTTT.

There are many counts of this clonotype. The rearrangement uses TRBV7-2 and TRBJ1-1, with 7 bases identical to TRBD1. V dropped 4 bases and J dropped 2; count of bases not matched to a gene: 4. This CDR3 is 14 amino acids long. Germline CDR1 SGHTA, CDR2 FQGNSA. The CDR3 here is CASSYDRVNTEAFF. CDR3 nucleotide sequence: TGTGCCAGCAGCTACGACAGGGTTAACACTGAAGCTTTCTTT. The variable domain in full, completed from reference TRBV7-2 and TRBJ1-1, reads GAGVSQSPSNKVTEKGKDVELRCDPISGHTALYWYRQSLGQGLEFLIYFQGNSAPDKSGLPSDRFSAERTGGSVSTLTIQRTQQEDSAVYLCASSYDRVNTEAFFGQGTRLTVV.

About this clonotype itself: One base away lies a much larger clone, so this may be a sequencing read error. The chain has TRBV5-1 and TRBJ1-4; D remains ambiguous. The CDR3 loop spans 14 amino acids. Trimming shortened V by 9 bases and J by 0 bases, and 12 bases separated the two germline ends. Per germline, CDR1 SGHRS and CDR2 YFSETQ. The CDR3 coding sequence is TGCGCCAACAGTCAGGCAGCAACTAATGAAAAACTGTTTTTT. This encodes CANSQAATNEKLFF.

This clonotype was seen many times. This chain links TRBV5-1 with TRBJ1-2; D may be TRBD1 (5 bases). This CDR3 comprises 13 residues. The V gene lost 5 bases and the J gene lost 3 bases, with 11 bases spanning the gap. Germline V gene data show CDR1 as SGHRS and CDR2 as YFSETQ. CDR3 region: CASSQGRDYGYTF. As DNA, the CDR3 is TGCGCCAGCAGTCAGGGACGGGACTATGGCTACACCTTC.

This clonotype appeared many times. The rearrangement uses TRBV5-1 and TRBJ1-4; 9 bases align to TRBD1. This CDR3 is built from 14 residues. The germline gives CDR1 SGHRS, CDR2 YFSETQ. With V trimmed by 8 bases and J by 5 bases, 7 bases remained unmatched. The CDR3 bases are TGCGCCAGTAACTCCGGGACAGGGAATGAAAAACTGTTTTTT. Its protein product is CASNSGTGNEKLFF.

The chain has TRBV5-1 and TRBJ2-3; D might be TRBD2 (6 bases). The CDR3 spans 15 residues. The V and J ends lost 4 bases and 2 bases respectively, with 14 bases between them. Germline assignment: CDR1 SGHRS and CDR2 YFSETQ. This CDR3 is CASSQLGGTTDTQYF. The CDR3 coding sequence is TGCGCCAGCAGCCAGCTGGGGGGAACCACAGATACGCAGTATTTT.

This clonotype was recorded many times. This CDR3 is CATSGSGGTGELFF. CDR3 sequence (DNA): TGTGCCACCAGCGGGAGCGGGGGGACCGGGGAGCTGTTTTTT. The rearrangement links TRBV24-1 to TRBJ2-2; 9 nucleotides align to TRBD2. Trimming at V came to 7 bases and at J to 5 bases, leaving 4 bases not matched to a gene. The germline CDR1 and CDR2 sequences are KGHDR and SFDVKD. There are 14 residues in the CDR3.

The chain uses TRBV6-5 and TRBJ2-3, with no clear D. Trimming pared 2 bases from V and 0 bases from J, leaving 21 bases between. The CDR3 is made up of 19 amino acids. The germline gives CDR1 MNHEY, CDR2 SVGAGI. For the CDR3, the DNA is TGTGCCAGCAGTTACGGGGTTAGAGGCCCAGAATCTAGCACAGATACGCAGTATTTT. Its translation is CASSYGVRGPESSTDTQYF.

This clonotype appeared many times. The chain links TRBV12-3 or TRBV12-4 to TRBJ2-5, with D perhaps TRBD2 (6 bases). The length of the CDR3 is 15 residues. Deletions cut 5 bases from V and 4 bases from J, with 17 bases between. CDR3 nucleotides: TGTGCCAGCAGTCCTTGGCGCGGGGCCCTAGAGACCCAGTACTTC. It encodes CASSPWRGALETQYF.

The chain couples TRBV20-1 to TRBJ1-3; D is unresolved. V lost 1 base and J 3 bases, leaving 7 bases between the germline ends. The V gene's germline CDR1 is DFQATT and CDR2 SNEGSKA (reference sequence). The CDR3 runs 13 residues. This CDR3 is CSARGTLGNTIYF. As DNA, the CDR3 is TGCAGTGCTAGAGGGACGCTTGGAAACACCATATATTTT.

This clonotype was seen at least ten times. The V and J genes are TRBV9 and TRBJ2-7, with TRBD1 matching 9 bases. J was trimmed by 4 bases and V by 3 bases; bases with no gene match: 11. Germline V gives CDR1 SGDLS, CDR2 YYNGEE. The CDR3 contains 16 residues. CDR3 amino acids: CASSAQQQGAFYEQYF. CDR3 DNA sequence: TGTGCCAGCAGCGCCCAACAACAGGGGGCCTTTTACGAGCAGTACTTC.

This clonotype was counted ten times or more. The rearrangement uses TRBV20-1 and TRBJ2-1; 8 positions agree with TRBD2. Per the germline V gene, CDR1 is DFQATT and CDR2 is SNEGSKA (reference sequence). The V gene end was trimmed by 3 bases and the J gene end by 3 bases; junction bases not matched to a gene: 4. The length of the CDR3 is 14 residues. CDR3 residues: CSARGTSGYNEQFF. Here the CDR3 DNA reads TGCAGTGCTAGGGGGACTAGTGGCTACAATGAGCAGTTCTTC.

The chain combines TRBV5-1 with TRBJ2-7, with a tentative D call TRBD1 (5 bases). V lost 4 bases and J lost 2, with 13 bases in between. From germline, CDR1 is SGHRS and CDR2 YFSETQ. CDR3 size: 14 residues. The DNA of the CDR3 is TGCGCCAGCAGCCAGGGTGATCCGACCTACGAGCAGTACTTC. It encodes CASSQGDPTYEQYF. Combining the CDR3 with reference TRBV5-1 and TRBJ2-7 gives the whole variable domain KAGVTQTPRYLIKTRGQQVTLSCSPISGHRSVSWYQQTPGQGLQFLFEYFSETQRNKGNFPGRFSGRQFSNSRSEMNVSTLELGDSALYLCASSQGDPTYEQYFGPGTRLTVT.

This clonotype was seen many times. V gene TRBV7-8 combines with J gene TRBJ2-1, with D unresolved. The CDR3 spans 14 residues. The V and J ends lost 1 base and 4 bases respectively, with 8 bases between them. The germline V gene has CDR1 SGHVS and CDR2 FQNEAQ. The CDR3 DNA reads as TGTGCCAGCAGCTTAGAGTTTGTGTACAATGAGCAGTTCTTC. Translating gives CASSLEFVYNEQFF.

This clonotype was recorded many times. The DNA for the CDR3 is TGCGCCAGCAGCTTCTCAGGGGCCCATGGCTACACCTTC. This codes for CASSFSGAHGYTF. The chain employs TRBV5-1 and TRBJ1-2; the D gene is possibly TRBD1 (6 bases). The germline gives CDR1 SGHRS, CDR2 YFSETQ. Trimming removed 2 bases from V and 6 bases from J, with 11 bases in between. The CDR3 has 13 residues.

This clonotype was counted many times. The J gene is TRBJ1-4, the V gene TRBV20-1; TRBD1 matches 9 bases. This CDR3 is 16 amino acids long. The germline V gene encodes CDR1 DFQATT and CDR2 SNEGSKA (reference sequence). V shed 2 bases and J 10 bases; nucleotides not matched to a gene: 14. The CDR3 sequence: CSARPGQGAFFGKLFF. DNA of the CDR3: TGCAGTGCTAGACCGGGACAGGGTGCCTTCTTTGGAAAACTGTTTTTT.